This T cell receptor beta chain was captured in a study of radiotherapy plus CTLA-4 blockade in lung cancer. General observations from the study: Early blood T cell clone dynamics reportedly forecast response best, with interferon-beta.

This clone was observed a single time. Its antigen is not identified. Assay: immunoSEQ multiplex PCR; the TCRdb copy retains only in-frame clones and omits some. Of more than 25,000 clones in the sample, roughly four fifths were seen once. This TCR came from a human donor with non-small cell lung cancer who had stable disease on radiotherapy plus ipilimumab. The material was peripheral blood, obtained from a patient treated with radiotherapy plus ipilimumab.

In DNA, the CDR3 is TGCGCCAGCAGCCGAAGCTCTGGAAACACCATATATTTT. Translated, it gives CASSRSSGNTIYF. The chain combines TRBV5-1 with TRBJ1-3; D call uncertain. Trimming removed 4 bases at V and 0 bases at J, with 5 bases between. The CDR3 sequence is 13 residues long. Germline V lookup: CDR1 SGHRS, CDR2 YFSETQ.